The subject of this entry is one TCR beta chain. Libraries were prepared by immunoSEQ multiplex PCR; TCRdb keeps only in-frame clonotypes and omits some of them. The sample contains some 66,000 clones, 86% of which appear only once. This specimen comes from a study of PD-L1 blockade in urothelial cancer. Trimming took off 8 bases at V and 0 bases at J, with 14 bases between the two ends. Germline CDR1 reads SQVTM; CDR2 reads ANQGSEA. CDR3 length: 14 amino acids. Time point given: pretreatment peripheral blood. The input for sequencing was PBMCs, taken around atezolizumab (anti-PD-L1) treatment. This clonotype was obtained from a man aged 55-75 years with urothelial cancer. J is TRBJ1-5 and V is TRBV29-1; no clear D. The CDR3 DNA sequence: TGCAGCTGCTCATCCACTAATAGCAATCAGCCCCAGCATTTT. Its translation: CSCSSTNSNQPQHF. Based on the CDR3 plus reference TRBV29-1 and TRBJ1-5, the full variable domain is SAVISQKPSRDICQRGTSLTIQCQVDSQVTMMFWYRQQPGQSLTLIATANQGSEATYESGFVIDKFPISRPNLTFSTLTVSNMSPEDSSIYLCSCSSTNSNQPQHFGDGTRLSIL.